The 7 T cell receptor beta chains presented below share a single source sample, sequenced in a study of cytomegalovirus exposure and HLA in healthy donors. Primers for the PCR totalled 60 Vbeta and 13 Jbeta. The repertoire was sequenced with immunoSEQ multiplex PCR; TCRdb's copy has only in-frame clones and lacks some. The table records about 140,000 clones, around 80% of them present only once. Material for sequencing was PBMCs. The receptors come from a young man in good health and CMV-seronegative.

The chain combines TRBV10-3 with TRBJ1-1, with D perhaps TRBD1 (5 bases). The V end lost 5 bases, the J end lost 6 bases, and 13 bases lay between the germline ends. Germline V gene lookup returns CDR1 ENHRY and CDR2 SYGVKD. There are 13 residues in the CDR3. CDR3 region: CAISLPGGAEAFF. Written as DNA, the CDR3 is TGTGCCATCAGTTTACCTGGGGGGGCTGAAGCTTTCTTT.

This chain joins TRBV28 and TRBJ2-7, with TRBD2 matching 8 bases. The CDR3 is made up of 15 amino acids. V was pared by 5 bases and J by 4 bases, with 10 bases of the junction left unmatched. Germline V gene lookup returns CDR1 MDHEN and CDR2 SYDVKM. The CDR3, as DNA: TGTGCCAGCAGTCTGGCCGGGACTAGGAGTTACGAGCAGTACTTC. It yields the protein CASSLAGTRSYEQYF.

V and J are TRBV5-1 and TRBJ2-3, with 9 bases that match TRBD1. The CDR3 runs to 15 residues. Germline V lookup: CDR1 SGHRS, CDR2 YFSETQ. The junction had 8 bases not matched to a gene; V was cut back by 4 bases and J by 5 bases. The CDR3 nucleotides read TGCGCCAGCAGCGCCAGACAGGGGGAGGTAGATACGCAGTATTTT. It encodes CASSARQGEVDTQYF.

CDR3: CASSPGQGAPTDPEAFF. In DNA, the CDR3 is TGCGCCAGCAGCCCGGGACAGGGGGCTCCTACGGACCCTGAAGCTTTCTTT. The V and J genes are TRBV5-1 and TRBJ1-1, with 12 bases identical to TRBD1. The CDR3 consists of 17 residues. The V gene's germline CDR1 is SGHRS and CDR2 YFSETQ. The V and J ends lost 4 bases and 6 bases, in that order; junction bases with no gene match: 13.

This clone has only one observation. The chain employs TRBV27 and TRBJ1-2, with D unresolved. Deletions cut 6 bases from V and 4 bases from J, with 15 bases between. The germline V gene has CDR1 MNHEY and CDR2 SMNVEV (reference sequence). The CDR3 runs 14 residues. CDR3 DNA sequence: TGTGCCAGCAGCCCTGGACTGTTCGGCTATGGCTACACCTTC. Translating it yields CASSPGLFGYGYTF.

The chain has TRBV6-1 and TRBJ2-7; weak D call: TRBD1 (6 bases). CDR3 length: 15 amino acids. CDR1 is MNHNS and CDR2 is SASEGT in the germline V gene. The ends were cut back, 3 bases at V and 0 bases at J, with 12 bases in the middle. This chain's CDR3 is CASSDRGYSSYEQYF. CDR3 DNA: TGTGCCAGCAGTGACAGGGGTTACTCCTCCTACGAGCAGTACTTC.

The chain couples TRBV29-1 to TRBJ2-3; 8 positions match TRBD1. The trim removed 4 bases at V and 0 bases at J, leaving 9 bases unmatched. From germline, CDR1 is SQVTM and CDR2 ANQGSEA. This CDR3 is built from 16 residues. For the CDR3, the DNA is TGCAGCGTTGGGGGCCGGGACAGGTTAAGCACAGATACGCAGTATTTT. Protein product: CSVGGRDRLSTDTQYF.